Below, one T cell receptor (beta chain) is given with its context. This receptor's antigen is unknown. Base quality data are lacking; no much larger clone is found one base away. This record belongs to a study of blood T cell repertoires in COVID-19 (TCRdb year 2020). Background on the whole study: Samples from collaborators originated in the United States, Italy and Spain and spanned both the acute and convalescent phases of COVID-19. The sample metadata nearly always contained a de-identified subject ID, COVID-19 status, age in years and sex. The material from the prospective study consisted of cDNA or gDNA derived from T cells, B-cell-depleted T cells, or PBMCs. Samples were obtained from the ongoing ImmuneRACE study (first 160 participants) and from 1,254 subjects provided by 6 global collaborators. Subjects who had been exposed to COVID-19, were actively infected with it, or had recovered from it provided the deeply sampled blood TCRbeta repertoires that made up the dataset. The repertoires were released in a freely available public database intended as a resource for research on the immune response to SARS-CoV-2. Where available, HLA class I and class II types were taken from metadata supplied by the sample provider and were not determined by assay-based typing.

TCRbeta CDR3 regions were amplified from genomic DNA by means of the immunoSEQ Assay, a bias-controlled multiplex PCR. The original pipeline was this. The number of nucleated cells in each sample was estimated from the amplification of reference gene primers within the assay. Sequence reads were collapsed and filtered to measure the absolute abundance of every unique TCRbeta CDR3 rearrangement. For each sample, productive Simpson clonality was calculated as the square root of Simpson's diversity index over productive rearrangements. Imported from immuneACCESS, the table was reduced by TCRdb to in-frame sequences with V and J called. These copies leave out some clones; in studies compared against another copy, an unresolved V gene accounts for under half, and the cause of the remainder is not known. That table furnishes V, J and clone size, whereas the DNA furnished D and trimming. This sample holds 170,000 or so clones; roughly 87% were observed only once. The ten largest clonotypes hold roughly 7.5% of the sample.

One collaborating source in Seattle enrolled patients during active infection and followed them longitudinally through the course of disease. Whole blood was collected in K2EDTA tubes by collaborating institutions according to the institutions' own protocols. Collaborator samples were shipped for TCRbeta analysis as frozen whole blood, isolated PBMCs, or DNA extracted from either sample type. Summary of the overall study and its limitations: How much clinical and demographic metadata was included differed by source and by participant, and the metadata was provided uncurated.

Sequencing was done on a sample of peripheral blood. This clonotype was sampled from an older woman with COVID-19, enrolled during active disease.

The CDR3 protein is CASSFDRGTNEKLFF. In nucleotide form, the sequence is TGCGCCAGCAGCTTCGACAGGGGCACTAATGAAAAACTGTTTTTT. This chain is built from TRBV5-1 and TRBJ1-4, and 8 bases in between align with TRBD1. From V the trimming removes 2 bases and from J it removes 2 bases, while the gene matches leave 2 bases of the junction unaccounted for. Taken from cysteine to phenylalanine, the CDR3 has 15 residues. Just CDR3 DNA is preserved here, 45 bases in frame from base 1. CDR1 SGHRS and CDR2 YFSETQ were looked up in the germline V gene.